Shown below are 23 T cell receptor beta chains from a single sample sequenced in a study of technical replicates of blood from a handful of donors. Sequenced by immunoSEQ multiplex PCR; TCRdb stores in-frame clones only, minus some. Among some 77,000 clones listed, around 90% were seen once. Sequencing was carried out using T cells isolated from PBMCs. The receptors here all came from a human donor in good health.

V usage is TRBV18 and J usage is TRBJ2-2; TRBD1 matches 11 bases. CDR1 and CDR2 from the germline V gene are KGHSH and LQKENI. This CDR3 contains 19 residues. The V segment lost 3 bases and the J segment 3 bases; nucleotides outside the gene matches: 12. The CDR3 here is CASSPIGWDRGEDTGELFF. Written as DNA, the CDR3 is TGTGCCAGCTCACCCATAGGTTGGGACAGGGGGGAGGACACCGGGGAGCTGTTTTTT.

The V and J genes are TRBV18 and TRBJ1-1; tentatively, D is TRBD1 (5 bases). V lost 5 bases and J lost 7, with 8 bases in between. Germline V gives CDR1 KGHSH, CDR2 LQKENI. The CDR3 loop spans 11 amino acids. CDR3 amino acids: CASSRGGEAFF. The CDR3, as DNA: TGTGCCAGCTCAAGGGGCGGTGAAGCTTTCTTT.

This clone occurred a few times. The V gene is TRBV10-3, the J gene TRBJ1-1; D is unclear. The CDR3 totals 14 residues. The V end was cut by 2 bases, the J end by 1 base, with 8 bases between. Germline V gene lookup returns CDR1 ENHRY and CDR2 SYGVKD. The CDR3 sequence: CAISEPSSNTEAFF. CDR3 bases: TGTGCCATCAGTGAGCCCTCTTCGAACACTGAAGCTTTCTTT.

The chain uses TRBV9 and TRBJ2-1, with TRBD2 matching 7 bases. Germline V CDR1 and CDR2: SGDLS, YYNGEE. V was clipped by 4 bases and J by 0 bases; unmatched bases: 4. The CDR3 runs 15 residues. In DNA form, the CDR3 reads TGTGCCAGCAGCCCAAGGACTAGCTCCTACAATGAGCAGTTCTTC. This codes for CASSPRTSSYNEQFF. The full variable domain, in which reference TRBV9 and TRBJ2-1 provide the parts outside the CDR3, is DSGVTQTPKHLITATGQRVTLRCSPRSGDLSVYWYQQSLDQGLQFLIQYYNGEERAKGNILERFSAQQFPDLHSELNLSSLELGDSALYFCASSPRTSSYNEQFFGPGTRLTVL.

The V call is TRBV6-1, the J call TRBJ1-1, with TRBD1 as a possible D gene (6 bases). This CDR3 is 13 amino acids long. V was pared by 6 bases and J by 3 bases, with 11 bases between. Germline loops: CDR1 MNHNS, CDR2 SASEGT. The DNA for the CDR3 is TGTGCCAGCAGGTTTTACAGGGACACTGAAGCTTTCTTT. Translated: CASRFYRDTEAFF.

V gene TRBV6-7 combines with J gene TRBJ2-2; D gene unclear. TRBV6-7 is an ORF, with its function uncertain. CDR3 size: 13 residues. Trimming cost V 2 bases and J 5 bases, with 6 bases left between them. CDR3 sequence (DNA): TGTGCCAGCAGTTACCCGAGGACCGGGGAGCTGTTTTTT. Encoded protein: CASSYPRTGELFF.

The chain joins TRBV12-5 to TRBJ2-7; D unclear. Germline assignment: CDR1 LGHNT and CDR2 FRNRAP. The V end lost 1 base, the J end lost 2 bases, and 3 bases lay between the germline ends. The CDR3 runs to 12 residues. CDR3 in DNA: TGTGCTAGTGGTTTGGCCACCTACGAGCAGTACTTC. Protein sequence: CASGLATYEQYF. The full variable domain, rest sourced from reference TRBV12-5 and TRBJ2-7, is DARVTQTPRHKVTEMGQEVTMRCQPILGHNTVFWYRQTMMQGLELLAYFRNRAPLDDSGMPKDRFSAEMPDATLATLKIQPSEPRDSAVYFCASGLATYEQYFGPGTRLTVT.

The V gene is TRBV7-8, the J gene TRBJ2-2; perhaps TRBD1 as D (6 bases). This CDR3 contains 16 residues. The V end lost 5 bases, the J end lost 0 bases, and 13 bases lay between the germline ends. Germline V CDR1 and CDR2: SGHVS, FQNEAQ. This chain's CDR3 is CASSVLRDTNTGELFF. In DNA form, the CDR3 reads TGTGCCAGCAGCGTACTCCGGGACACGAACACCGGGGAGCTGTTTTTT. The full variable domain, its missing parts supplied by reference TRBV7-8 and TRBJ2-2, is GAGVSQSPRYKVAKRGQDVALRCDPISGHVSLFWYQQALGQGPEFLTYFQNEAQLDKSGLPSDRFFAERPEGSVSTLKIQRTQQEDSAVYLCASSVLRDTNTGELFFGEGSRLTVL.

The chain combines TRBV19 with TRBJ2-3; tentatively, D is TRBD2 (6 bases). V gave up 3 bases and J gave up 0 bases, with 10 bases separating them. The CDR3 has 15 residues. CDR1 is LNHDA, CDR2 SQIVND, per germline (reference sequence). CDR3 protein: CASSIWGGSTDTQYF. In nucleotides, the CDR3 is TGTGCCAGTAGTATCTGGGGAGGTAGCACAGATACGCAGTATTTT.

The gene calls are TRBV7-9 and TRBJ2-3, with a weak D call TRBD2 (6 bases). The CDR3 totals 17 residues. Germline V gene data show CDR1 as SEHNR and CDR2 as FQNEAQ (reference sequence). V gave up 2 bases and J gave up 0 bases, with 15 bases separating them. The CDR3 region is CASSLRRAGKSTDTQYF. DNA of the CDR3: TGTGCCAGCAGCTTAAGGAGGGCCGGGAAGAGCACAGATACGCAGTATTTT.

Worth noting for this clone: The limits of the CDR3 on the DNA are not certain, so only TCRdb's listed CDR3 is given. This chain joins TRBV4-2 and TRBJ1-2. Termini included, the CDR3 measures 21 amino acids. Germline V gene data show CDR1 as LGHNA and CDR2 as YNFKEQ. The CDR3 protein is CASSQRHSLHLRFGVAPPYTF.

The J gene is TRBJ2-7, the V gene TRBV2; a possible D gene is TRBD2 (5 bases). Looked up from germline, CDR1 is SNHLY and CDR2 is FYNNEI. The V end lost 4 bases, the J end lost 1 base, and 14 bases lay between the germline ends. The CDR3 has 15 amino acids. The chain's CDR3 is CASSGEGEYSYEQYF. DNA of the CDR3: TGTGCCAGCAGTGGCGAGGGAGAGTATTCCTACGAGCAGTACTTC. Complete variable domain (other parts from reference TRBV2 and TRBJ2-7): EPEVTQTPSHQVTQMGQEVILRCVPISNHLYFYWYRQILGQKVEFLVSFYNNEISEKSEIFDDQFSVERPDGSNFTLKIRSTKLEDSAMYFCASSGEGEYSYEQYFGPGTRLTVT.

This chain joins TRBV7-6 and TRBJ2-2, with D perhaps TRBD1 (6 bases). The CDR3 loop spans 17 amino acids. Trimming removed 3 bases from V and 0 bases from J, with 14 bases in between. Germline CDR1 reads SGHVS; CDR2 reads FNYEAQ. CDR3 sequence reads: CASSFGTPPANTGELFF. Written as DNA, the CDR3 is TGTGCCAGCAGCTTCGGGACACCTCCCGCGAACACCGGGGAGCTGTTTTTT.

This sequence joins TRBV4-3 and TRBJ2-1; 7 nucleotides agree with TRBD2. The CDR3 runs 16 residues. J gave up 3 bases and V 2 bases, and 7 bases lay outside the gene matches. Germline-derived CDR1 and CDR2 are LGHNA and YSLEER. CDR3 nucleotide sequence: TGCGCCAGCAGCCAACGTGCGGGAGCTGGCTACAATGAGCAGTTCTTC. Translation gives CASSQRAGAGYNEQFF.

The rearrangement uses TRBV11-3 and TRBJ2-5; D uncertain. Between the trimmed V and J ends, which lost 0 bases and 1 base, there was a span of 6 bases. Germline V gene data show CDR1 as SGHNT and CDR2 as YENEEA. This CDR3 spans 14 amino acids. CDR3 in amino acids: CASSLETPQETQYF. The CDR3 DNA follows: TGTGCCAGCAGCTTAGAAACTCCCCAAGAGACCCAGTACTTC.

The V gene is TRBV4-3, the J gene TRBJ2-1, with 8 bases lining up with TRBD2. This CDR3 comprises 14 residues. Germline CDR1 LGHNA, CDR2 YSLEER. J lost 4 bases, V lost 3 bases, and 2 bases had no gene match. This CDR3 reads CASSQGLEYNEQFF. In nucleotides, the CDR3 is TGCGCCAGCAGCCAGGGACTAGAATACAATGAGCAGTTCTTC.

The gene calls are TRBV30 and TRBJ1-4; D remains unclear. Trimming removed 4 bases at V and 4 bases at J, with 7 bases between. The germline V gene encodes CDR1 GTSNPN and CDR2 SVGIG (reference sequence). CDR3 size: 12 residues. The DNA of the CDR3 is TGTGCCTGGATGAGATATAATGAAAAACTGTTTTTT. Protein product: CAWMRYNEKLFF.

The chain employs TRBV6-5 and TRBJ2-4; D gene uncertain. Germline loops: CDR1 MNHEY, CDR2 SVGAGI. The CDR3 totals 13 residues. Trimming took 8 bases from V and 0 from J, leaving 8 bases between them. The CDR3 DNA reads as TGTGCCAGCTCCTCCCTAGCCAAAAACATTCAGTACTTC. This translates into CASSSLAKNIQYF.

The chain couples TRBV7-9 to TRBJ2-3; D is perhaps TRBD2 (5 bases). CDR3 length: 12 amino acids. CDR1 SEHNR and CDR2 FQNEAQ come from the germline V gene (reference sequence). Trimming left V 2 bases short and J 8 bases short, with 8 bases between. The CDR3 loop is CASSLIRGTQYF. CDR3 coding DNA: TGTGCCAGCAGCTTAATTCGGGGTACGCAGTATTTT.

The chain joins TRBV6-4 to TRBJ2-1; 13 bases fit TRBD2. Germline-derived CDR1 and CDR2 are MRHNA and SNTAGT. CDR3 length: 15 residues. The trim removed 5 bases at V and 5 bases at J, leaving 3 bases unmatched. The DNA of the CDR3 is TGTGCCAGCAGTACGGGACTAGCGGGGAACAATGAGCAGTTCTTC. This sequence encodes CASSTGLAGNNEQFF.

This chain uses TRBV19 with TRBJ2-7; D perhaps matches TRBD1 (6 bases). Per germline, CDR1 LNHDA and CDR2 SQIVND (reference sequence). This CDR3 spans 13 amino acids. Deletions cut 6 bases from V and 2 bases from J, with 11 bases between. In DNA form, the CDR3 reads TGTGCCAGTAGATCGGACAGAGCCTACGAGCAGTACTTC. Translating it yields CASRSDRAYEQYF.

A single count supports this clone. The chain carries TRBV28 and TRBJ1-2; 7 bases are a match to TRBD1. The junction had 7 bases not matched to a gene; V was cut back by 7 bases and J by 8 bases. Germline CDR1 and CDR2: MDHEN and SYDVKM. This CDR3 contains 12 residues. Here the CDR3 reads CASTYQGDGYTF. CDR3 sequence (DNA): TGTGCCAGCACCTATCAGGGGGACGGCTACACCTTC.

Here the CDR3 reads CASSEMGQGYYEQYF. The CDR3 bases are TGTGCCAGCAGTGAAATGGGACAGGGATACTACGAGCAGTACTTC. V usage is TRBV6-1 and J usage is TRBJ2-7; 9 bases agree with TRBD1. This CDR3 is built from 15 residues. Germline CDR1 MNHNS, CDR2 SASEGT. V shed 2 bases and J 3 bases; nucleotides not matched to a gene: 5.